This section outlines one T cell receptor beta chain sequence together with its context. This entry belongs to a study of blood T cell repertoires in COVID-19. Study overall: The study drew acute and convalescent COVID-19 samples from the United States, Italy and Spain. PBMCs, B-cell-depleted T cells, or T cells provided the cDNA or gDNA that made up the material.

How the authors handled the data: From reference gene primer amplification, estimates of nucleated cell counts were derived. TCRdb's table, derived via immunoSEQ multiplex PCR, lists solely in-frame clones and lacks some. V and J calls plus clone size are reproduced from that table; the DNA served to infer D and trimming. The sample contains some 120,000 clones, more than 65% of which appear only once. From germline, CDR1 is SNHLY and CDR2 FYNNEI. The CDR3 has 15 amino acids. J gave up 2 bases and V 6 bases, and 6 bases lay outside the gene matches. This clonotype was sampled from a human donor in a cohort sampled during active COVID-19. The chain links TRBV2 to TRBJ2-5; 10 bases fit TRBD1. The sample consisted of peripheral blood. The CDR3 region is CASSFDRGRQETQYF. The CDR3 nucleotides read TGTGCCAGCAGCTTCGACAGGGGGCGACAAGAGACCCAGTACTTC.